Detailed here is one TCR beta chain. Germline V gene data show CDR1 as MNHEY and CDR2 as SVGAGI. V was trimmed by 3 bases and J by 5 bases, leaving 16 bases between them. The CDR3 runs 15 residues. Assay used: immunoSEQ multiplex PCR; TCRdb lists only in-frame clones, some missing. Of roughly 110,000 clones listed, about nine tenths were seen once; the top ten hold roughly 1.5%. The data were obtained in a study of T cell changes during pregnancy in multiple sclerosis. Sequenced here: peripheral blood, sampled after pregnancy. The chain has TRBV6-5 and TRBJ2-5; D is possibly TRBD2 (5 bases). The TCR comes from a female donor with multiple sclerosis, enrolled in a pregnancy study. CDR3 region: CASSYGAGSRETQYF. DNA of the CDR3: TGTGCCAGCAGTTATGGCGCGGGCTCAAGGGAGACCCAGTACTTC.